This TCR beta chain appears in the sequencing data of a study of graft-versus-host responses after intestinal transplantation. About the research overall: Every recipient had anti-thymocyte globulin induction and approximately 3 years of tacrolimus plus steroids. Regarding the study as a whole: Present in recipient marrow, GvH clones included some that appeared first in ileum or blood. Circulating GvH clones peaking coincided with falling HvG clones soon after transplant.

Points on this clone: What it binds is unknown.

Marrow sampled after transplant originated from the posterior iliac crest or another site. Measured with immunoSEQ multiplex PCR; TCRdb has only the in-frame clones, and not every one. The repertoire includes tens of thousands of clones, over 85% of them detected once, and 6.5% to 8% sits in the top ten. Germline values: CDR1 SGHAT, CDR2 FQNNGV. V lost 4 bases to trimming and J lost 4 bases; unmatched junction nucleotides: 5. CDR3 size: 14 residues. Sequences were derived from bone marrow, sampled approximately 740 days after intestinal transplantation. The chain has TRBV11-2 and TRBJ2-3; TRBD1 agrees at 7 bases. The receptor was derived from a human patient who received an intestinal transplant, so some T cells may come from the graft donor. The CDR3 loop reads CASSSGQPADTQYF. The CDR3 DNA sequence: TGTGCCAGCAGCTCGGGACAGCCGGCAGATACGCAGTATTTT. Supplemented by reference TRBV11-2 and TRBJ2-3, the full variable domain reads EAGVAQSPRYKIIEKRQSVAFWCNPISGHATLYWYQQILGQGPKLLIQFQNNGVVDDSQLPKDRFSAERLKGVDSTLKIQPAKLEDSAVYLCASSSGQPADTQYFGPGTRLTVL.